Listed here is a single T cell receptor beta chain. This sample was taken from a study of read filtering for tumor transcriptome and immune sequencing. The V end lost 6 bases, the J end lost 1 base, and 16 bases lay between the germline ends. This CDR3 region has 14 residues. Germline loops: CDR1 SQVTM, CDR2 ANQGSEA. From roughly 390 ng of RNA, a library with molecular barcoded alpha/delta and beta/gamma adaptors was made. TCRdb redid the calling of the reads with MiXCR, one entry per CDR3 protein. The sample lists 35,000 to 40,000 distinct CDR3 sequences, roughly 15% occurring once. The sequencing input was a population of CD138-negative cells sorted from bone marrow. This receptor was taken from a donor older than 35 with multiple myeloma. The chain uses TRBV29-1 and TRBJ2-7; D gene uncertain. CDR3 residues: CSVDLDGPSYEQYF. DNA for the CDR3: TGCAGCGTCGACCTCGACGGGCCTTCCTACGAGCAGTACTTC.